This T cell receptor (beta chain) was identified during a study of long-term antiretroviral therapy in people with HIV (dated by TCRdb to 2022 to 2024). For the wider study: The earliest samples were collected roughly a decade before the 2015 WHO recommendation for immediate ART, at a time when ART was usually postponed until CD4 counts fell. A total of about 190 cryopreserved PBMC samples were contributed to the cohort by 30 adults with confirmed HIV infection, with samples collected serially over a mean of about 6 years (range 1-12). Of the roughly 30 participants with HIV, about a dozen were female. A retrospective serial study tested whether changes in peripheral blood TRB repertoire composition and diversity were associated with ART initiation and durable HIV suppression. Test extractions of a monoclonal T-cell line alongside a few dozen polyclonal samples showed no cross-contamination during QIAcube processing. Broader findings and caveats from the paper: The samples were dated from about 2004 to 2018, and the ART regimens that were used may be less effective than current ART regimens. Starting ART was linked to a significant rise in TRB diversity, yet even with long-term ART the diversity remained significantly lower than in transplant donor controls. Unsorted PBMC were profiled instead of sorted CD4+ and CD8+ T cells because pre-ART samples had limited cell numbers. Limited PBMC availability meant only the TCR beta chain was sequenced, without alpha chain pairing. Inferences about post-ART repertoire changes are limited because no data were available on ART adherence, viral resistance or therapy changes. The repertoire was dominated across all time points by expanded TRB clones identified before ART initiation, although this dominance was seen to fluctuate and to decrease in many PLHIV after ART. Compared with controls, HIV repertoires had narrower CDR3 length ranges, and the network structure pointed to an antigen-experienced repertoire that shifted only slightly toward naive after ART.

The immunoSEQ hsTCRB v3.0 assay was used at survey level resolution for TRB variable region sequencing. A depth of about 35,000-50,000 T-cell genomes per sample was targeted for TRB sequencing. TRB libraries were pooled and sequenced on an Illumina MiSeq using a v3 150-cycle kit. Processing in the source paper ran as follows. Repertoire analysis ran in R within a reproducible Nextflow workflow covering QC, data transformation and analysis. LymphoSeq2, an R package for exploring AIRR-Seq data, was used to implement custom analyses. A handful of samples that produced fewer than 5000 total TRB sequences were removed, so some 180 HIV repertoires were analyzed. Of the 180 to 200 retained HIV repertoires, over 55 were collected before and about 130 after ART initiation. Each repertoire was downsampled to 5000 TRB nucleotide sequences, and summary statistics were averaged across 100 downsampling iterations. Only TRB sequences with CDR3 regions of at least seven amino acids were retained for analysis. Two measures captured diversity: a Shannon entropy-derived clonality score and the Gini coefficient. Repertoire networks linked the top 5000 CDR3 amino acid sequences whenever two sequences differed by an edit distance of one. For TRB CDR3 amino acid sequences, antigen specificity groups and MHC restriction were predicted with GLIPH2. To flag known CMV, EBV, HIV or tissue antigen associations, CDR3 amino acid sequences were matched against VDJdb and McPAS-TCR. Pre-ART, post-ART and control groups were compared with Wilcoxon signed-rank tests and Holm-Bonferroni correction. TCRdb took this table from immuneACCESS and kept in-frame rearrangements with V and J called. Such tables lack part of the clones; where checked against another copy, unresolved V genes explain under half of the gap, and the rest is unexplained. V and J calls and clone size come straight from that table; D and trimming were deduced from the DNA. Present in this sample are about 10,000 clones, less than 90% of which were seen just once. The ten largest clones represent 9% to 9.5% of the sample.

There are 14 amino acids in the CDR3, from cysteine to phenylalanine inclusive. The only DNA kept is the CDR3, 42 bases in frame from the first base. The V end gives up 4 bases and the J end 1 base, leaving 3 bases in the junction not matched to a gene. From the germline V gene, CDR1 is KGHSH and CDR2 is LQKENI. As regards this clone: The antigen this receptor binds is unknown. It has no much larger one-base neighbor in the sample; base qualities were not kept.

Inclusion was restricted to participants for whom at least one PBMC sample before ART initiation and at least two post-ART samples were available. All participants with HIV were treated in the United States of America. Before DNA extraction, cryopreserved samples of about 0.95-10 million PBMC were thawed and then washed. At the time of the earliest PBMC sample for each participant with HIV, ages ranged from about 20 to 55 years. PBMC samples were contributed by each participant from 1-4 timepoints before ART initiation and 2-8 timepoints after ART initiation, with a median of 7 samples. For every participant, serial HIV viral load, CD4+ T-cell count, ART history and demographic data were obtained. Genomic DNA was extracted from unsorted PBMC with a Qiagen kit on a QIAcube, processed in batches of 12 samples.

This TCR derives from a man aged 25 to 45 with HIV. The V gene is TRBV18 and the J gene is TRBJ2-7; TRBD1 matches 8 bases in the middle. The sequencing here drew on unsorted PBMCs, taken 0.3 years before starting antiretroviral therapy. DNA sequence: TGTGCCAGCTCACGACAGGGGACTTCCTACGAGCAGTACTTC. The resulting protein is CASSRQGTSYEQYF.